These 7 T cell receptor beta chains share one sample of origin, sequenced in a study of human T cells and chemical hapten exposure. TCRdb called the RACE reads again in MiXCR, with one record for every CDR3 protein. Altogether around 360,000 distinct CDR3 sequences are present, roughly 6% being singletons, with the ten largest covering around 6.1%. The time point: patch test 2, 6 weeks after DPC sensitization. Treatment in this sample: therapeutic diphenylcyclopropenone sensitization with weekly scalp DPC. This material consisted of whole blood, taken in connection with sensitization to the hapten diphenylcyclopropenone (DPC). The receptors here all came from a woman aged 18-35 years with alopecia areata. Some clones in this sample may be carry-over from other donors' samples.

The chain combines TRBV12-3 or TRBV12-4 with TRBJ1-1; 11 bases are shared with TRBD1. The CDR3 is 15 amino acids. The V gene end was trimmed by 3 bases and the J gene end by 4 bases; junction bases not matched to a gene: 4. In DNA, the CDR3 is TGTGCCAGCAGTTTTGGACAGGGGGCGACCACTGAAGCTTTCTTT. Encoded protein: CASSFGQGATTEAFF.

There are many counts of this clonotype. This chain uses TRBV28 with TRBJ1-1; possible D gene TRBD1, 6 bases. V lost 5 bases to trimming and J lost 4 bases, with 23 bases between them. Germline CDR1 and CDR2: MDHEN and SYDVKM. The CDR3 sequence is 17 residues long. The CDR3 spells CASSTLSLWRGGTEAFF. CDR3 in DNA: TGTGCCAGCAGTACTCTTTCTCTCTGGAGAGGGGGCACTGAAGCTTTCTTT.

Comment on this clonotype: Here the CDR3 omits its conserved ending phenylalanine or tryptophan, so a read error is the likely source. The DNA is omitted, as the CDR3 cannot be located on it reliably, and the CDR3 follows TCRdb's listing. Here the CDR3 reads CASSLKGRGPPV. The chain links TRBV6-5 to TRBJ1-2. Germline CDR1 is MNHEY and CDR2 is SVGAGI. The CDR3 is 12 residues long, counting both termini.

The chain links TRBV3-1 to TRBJ2-1; TRBD1 aligns across 9 bases. This CDR3 spans 14 amino acids. Germline values: CDR1 LGHDT, CDR2 YNNKEL (reference sequence). Trimming at V came to 8 bases and at J to 7 bases, leaving 9 bases not matched to a gene. The CDR3 nucleotides are TGTGCCAGCCGGTCCCGGACAGGGGTAAATGAGCAGTTCTTC. Protein product: CASRSRTGVNEQFF.

In this sample, this clonotype turned up many times. The rearrangement joins TRBV20-1 to TRBJ2-3; a weak D match, TRBD2 (5 bases). The CDR3 covers 22 residues. Germline V gene data show CDR1 as DFQATT and CDR2 as SNEGSKA (reference sequence). Trimming cost V 0 bases and J 2 bases, with 33 bases left between them. The CDR3 DNA is TGCAGTGCTAGAGATCGTGAGAGGGCGTCTCAACCGACTCTTACGTACACAGATACGCAGTATTTT. This gives the protein CSARDRERASQPTLTYTDTQYF.

This sequence joins TRBV4-1 and TRBJ1-1; 7 bases match TRBD1. With 2 bases clipped from V and 7 bases from J, the junction kept 7 bases outside the gene matches. The CDR3 has 14 amino acids. CDR1 and CDR2 (germline): MGHRA, YSYEKL. DNA for the CDR3: TGCGCCAGCAGCCAAACTCGACAGGGCCTTGAAGCTTTCTTT. Encoded protein: CASSQTRQGLEAFF.

This clonotype was recorded many times. This sequence joins TRBV7-9 and TRBJ1-1, with 7 positions matching TRBD1. The CDR3 is 15 residues long. After removal of 5 bases from V and 5 bases from J, the junction contained 11 bases not matched to a gene. CDR1 is SEHNR, CDR2 FQNEAQ, per germline (reference sequence). CDR3 sequence (DNA): TGTGCCAGCAGCAGAGACAGGGCGAGTGGTACTGAAGCTTTCTTT. Its translation: CASSRDRASGTEAFF.